One T cell receptor (beta chain) is described in this entry. Indicated treatment: preoperative locoregional IRX-2 cytokine immunotherapy. Patients received preoperative, locoregional IRX-2 cytokine immunotherapy in a phase Ib study. TCRdb's table, derived via immunoSEQ multiplex PCR, lists solely in-frame clones and lacks some. Here the sample spans roughly 62,000 clones, 94% being singletons. The sample is drawn from a study of preoperative IRX-2 immunotherapy in early breast cancer. CDR3 length: 13 residues. CDR1 is LNHDA, CDR2 SQIVND, per germline (reference sequence). Trimming removed 5 bases at V and 4 bases at J, with 12 bases between.

The V call is TRBV19, the J call TRBJ2-7; the D gene could be TRBD1 or TRBD2 (5 bases each). Sampling was carried out from a patient treated with IRX-2 immunotherapy. This receptor was obtained from a human donor with breast cancer. CDR3 protein: CASSGRGVYEQYF. The CDR3 DNA sequence: TGTGCCAGTAGTGGAAGAGGGGTGTACGAGCAGTACTTC.